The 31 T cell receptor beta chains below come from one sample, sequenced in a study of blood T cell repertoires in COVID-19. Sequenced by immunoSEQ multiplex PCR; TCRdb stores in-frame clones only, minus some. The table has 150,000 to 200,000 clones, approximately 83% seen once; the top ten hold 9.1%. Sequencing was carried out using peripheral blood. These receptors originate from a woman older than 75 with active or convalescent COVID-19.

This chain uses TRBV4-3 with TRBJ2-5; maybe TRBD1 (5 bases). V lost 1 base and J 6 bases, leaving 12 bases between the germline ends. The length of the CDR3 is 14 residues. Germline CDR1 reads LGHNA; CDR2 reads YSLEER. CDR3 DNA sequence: TGCGCCAGCAGCCAAGGACAAGGGGCGAAGACCCAGTACTTC. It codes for CASSQGQGAKTQYF.

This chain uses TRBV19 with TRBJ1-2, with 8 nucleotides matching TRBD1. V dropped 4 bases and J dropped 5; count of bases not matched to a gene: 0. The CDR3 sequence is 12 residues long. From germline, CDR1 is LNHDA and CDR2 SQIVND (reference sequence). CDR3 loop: CASSRTGYGYTF. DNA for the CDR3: TGTGCCAGTAGTAGGACAGGGTATGGCTACACCTTC. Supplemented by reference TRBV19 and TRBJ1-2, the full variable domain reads DGGITQSPKYLFRKEGQNVTLSCEQNLNHDAMYWYRQDPGQGLRLIYYSQIVNDFQKGDIAEGYSVSREKKESFPLTVTSAQKNPTAFYLCASSRTGYGYTFGSGTRLTVV.

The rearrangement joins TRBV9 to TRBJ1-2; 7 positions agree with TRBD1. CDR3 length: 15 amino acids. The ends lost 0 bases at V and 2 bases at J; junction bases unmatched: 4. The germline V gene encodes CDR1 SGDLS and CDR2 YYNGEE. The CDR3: CASSVGQGVNYGYTF. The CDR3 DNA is TGTGCCAGCAGCGTAGGTCAGGGGGTAAACTATGGCTACACCTTC.

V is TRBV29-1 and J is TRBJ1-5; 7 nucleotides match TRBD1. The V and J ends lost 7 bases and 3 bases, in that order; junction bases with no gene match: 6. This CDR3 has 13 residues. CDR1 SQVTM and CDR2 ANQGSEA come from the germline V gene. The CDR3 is CSALTGANQPQHF. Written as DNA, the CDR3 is TGCAGCGCCCTTACAGGGGCCAATCAGCCCCAGCATTTT. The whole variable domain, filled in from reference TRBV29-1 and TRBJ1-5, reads SAVISQKPSRDICQRGTSLTIQCQVDSQVTMMFWYRQQPGQSLTLIATANQGSEATYESGFVIDKFPISRPNLTFSTLTVSNMSPEDSSIYLCSALTGANQPQHFGDGTRLSIL.

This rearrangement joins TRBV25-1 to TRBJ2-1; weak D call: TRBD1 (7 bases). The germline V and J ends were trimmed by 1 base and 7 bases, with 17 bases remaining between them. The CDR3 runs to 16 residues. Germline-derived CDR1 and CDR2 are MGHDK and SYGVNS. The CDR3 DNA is TGTGCCAGCAGTGAATTTCGGGCGGCAGGGGGGAATGAGCAGTTCTTC. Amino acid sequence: CASSEFRAAGGNEQFF.

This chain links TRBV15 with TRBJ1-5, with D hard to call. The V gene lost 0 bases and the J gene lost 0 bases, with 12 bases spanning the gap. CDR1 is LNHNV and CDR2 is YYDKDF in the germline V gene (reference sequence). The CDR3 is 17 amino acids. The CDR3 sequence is CATSRDLHLYSNQPQHF. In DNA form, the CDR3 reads TGTGCCACCAGCAGAGACCTTCACTTGTATAGCAATCAGCCCCAGCATTTT.

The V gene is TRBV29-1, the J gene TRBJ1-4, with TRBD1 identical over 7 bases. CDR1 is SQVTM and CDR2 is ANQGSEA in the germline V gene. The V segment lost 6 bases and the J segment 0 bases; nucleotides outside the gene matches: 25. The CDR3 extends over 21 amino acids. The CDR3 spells CSVAGAPNSGQLVATNEKLFF. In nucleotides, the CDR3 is TGCAGCGTCGCCGGTGCCCCCAACTCGGGACAGCTAGTTGCAACTAATGAAAAACTGTTTTTT.

The CDR3 sequence is CASSIDASGKYQETQYF. The CDR3 DNA is TGTGCCAGTAGTATAGATGCTAGCGGGAAATACCAAGAGACCCAGTACTTC. This chain connects TRBV19 to TRBJ2-5; 9 positions agree with TRBD2. V shed 0 bases, J shed 0 bases, and the junction held 5 bases outside the gene matches. The germline V gene has CDR1 LNHDA and CDR2 SQIVND (reference sequence). The length of the CDR3 is 17 residues.

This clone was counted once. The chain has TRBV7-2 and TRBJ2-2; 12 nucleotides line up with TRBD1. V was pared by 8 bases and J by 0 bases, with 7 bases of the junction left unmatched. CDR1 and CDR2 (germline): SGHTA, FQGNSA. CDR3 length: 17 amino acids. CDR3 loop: CASRRGQGAANTGELFF. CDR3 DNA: TGTGCCAGCCGACGGGGACAGGGGGCCGCGAACACCGGGGAGCTGTTTTTT.

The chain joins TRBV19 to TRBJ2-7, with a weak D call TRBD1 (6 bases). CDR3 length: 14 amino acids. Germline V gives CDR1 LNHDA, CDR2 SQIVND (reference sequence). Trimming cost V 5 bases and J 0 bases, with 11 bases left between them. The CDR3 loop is CASSPDRSSYEQYF. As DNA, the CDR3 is TGTGCCAGTAGTCCAGACAGGAGCTCCTACGAGCAGTACTTC.

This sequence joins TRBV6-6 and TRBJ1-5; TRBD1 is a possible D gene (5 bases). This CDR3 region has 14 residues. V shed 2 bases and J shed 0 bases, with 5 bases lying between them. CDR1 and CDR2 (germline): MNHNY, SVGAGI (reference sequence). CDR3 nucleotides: TGTGCCAGCAGTTACCAGGGTAGCAATCAGCCCCAGCATTTT. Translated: CASSYQGSNQPQHF.

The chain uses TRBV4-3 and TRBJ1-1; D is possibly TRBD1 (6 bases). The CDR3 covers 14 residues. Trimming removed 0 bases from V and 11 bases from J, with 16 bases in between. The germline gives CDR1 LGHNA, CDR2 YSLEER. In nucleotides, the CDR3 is TGCGCCAGCAGCCAAGATGGGGGGGCGGGGATCGCTTTCTTT. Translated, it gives CASSQDGGAGIAFF.

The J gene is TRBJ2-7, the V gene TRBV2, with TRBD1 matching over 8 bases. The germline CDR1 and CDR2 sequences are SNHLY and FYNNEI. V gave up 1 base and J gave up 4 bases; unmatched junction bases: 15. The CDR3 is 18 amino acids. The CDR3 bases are TGTGCCAGCAGTGAAGGGGACCTGTGGGACAGGAGGTCTTACGAGCAGTACTTC. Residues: CASSEGDLWDRRSYEQYF.

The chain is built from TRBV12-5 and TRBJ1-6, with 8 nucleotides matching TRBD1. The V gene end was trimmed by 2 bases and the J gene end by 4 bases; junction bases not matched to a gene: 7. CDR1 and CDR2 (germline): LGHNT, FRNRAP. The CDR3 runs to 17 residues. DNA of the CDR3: TGTGCTAGTGGTTTGAGCGCAGGGGGCTTTTATAATTCACCCCTCCACTTT. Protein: CASGLSAGGFYNSPLHF.

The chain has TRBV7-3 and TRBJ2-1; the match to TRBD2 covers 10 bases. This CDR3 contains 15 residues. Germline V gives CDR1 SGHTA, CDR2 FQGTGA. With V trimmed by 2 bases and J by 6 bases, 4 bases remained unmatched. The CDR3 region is CASSLASGGTNEQFF. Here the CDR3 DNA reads TGTGCCAGCAGCTTAGCTAGCGGGGGAACCAATGAGCAGTTCTTC.

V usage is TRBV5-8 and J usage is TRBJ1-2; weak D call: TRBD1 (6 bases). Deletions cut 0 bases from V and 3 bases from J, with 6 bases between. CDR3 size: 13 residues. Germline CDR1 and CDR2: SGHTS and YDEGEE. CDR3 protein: CASSLGTDYGYTF. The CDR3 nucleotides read TGTGCCAGCAGCTTGGGGACAGACTATGGCTACACCTTC. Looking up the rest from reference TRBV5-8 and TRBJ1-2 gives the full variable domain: EAGVTQSPTHLIKTRGQQATLRCSPISGHTSVYWYQQALGLGLQFLLWYDEGEERNRGNFPPRFSGRQFPNYSSELNVNALELEDSALYLCASSLGTDYGYTFGSGTRLTVV.

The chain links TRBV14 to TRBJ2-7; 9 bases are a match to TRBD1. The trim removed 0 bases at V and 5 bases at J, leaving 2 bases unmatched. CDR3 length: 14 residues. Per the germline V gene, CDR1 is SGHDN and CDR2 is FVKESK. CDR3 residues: CASSQDWTGDEQYF. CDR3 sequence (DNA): TGTGCCAGCAGCCAAGATTGGACAGGGGACGAGCAGTACTTC.

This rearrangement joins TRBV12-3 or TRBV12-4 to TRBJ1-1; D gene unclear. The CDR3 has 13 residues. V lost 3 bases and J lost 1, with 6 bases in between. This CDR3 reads CASSFAENTEAFF. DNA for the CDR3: TGTGCCAGCAGTTTTGCGGAGAACACTGAAGCTTTCTTT.

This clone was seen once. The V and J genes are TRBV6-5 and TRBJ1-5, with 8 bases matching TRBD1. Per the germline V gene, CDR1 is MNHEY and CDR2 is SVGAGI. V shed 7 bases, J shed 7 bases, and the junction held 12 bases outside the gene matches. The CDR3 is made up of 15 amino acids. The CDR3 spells CASTGQGPGGQPQHF. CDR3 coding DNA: TGTGCCAGCACCGGACAGGGCCCAGGGGGCCAGCCCCAGCATTTT.

In nucleotides, the CDR3 is TGTGCCAGCAGCCCAGGGAATATCCCTGGAAACACCATATATTTT. It specifies CASSPGNIPGNTIYF. This chain links TRBV7-2 with TRBJ1-3, with a tentative D call TRBD1 (5 bases). Germline CDR1 reads SGHTA; CDR2 reads FQGNSA. V dropped 5 bases and J dropped 2 bases, with 13 bases sitting between them. The CDR3 length is 15 residues.

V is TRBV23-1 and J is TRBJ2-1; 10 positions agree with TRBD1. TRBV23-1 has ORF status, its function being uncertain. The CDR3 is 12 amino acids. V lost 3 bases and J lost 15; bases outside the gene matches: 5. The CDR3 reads CASSQGDRGTFF. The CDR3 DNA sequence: TGCGCCAGCAGTCAGGGGGACAGGGGTACGTTCTTC.

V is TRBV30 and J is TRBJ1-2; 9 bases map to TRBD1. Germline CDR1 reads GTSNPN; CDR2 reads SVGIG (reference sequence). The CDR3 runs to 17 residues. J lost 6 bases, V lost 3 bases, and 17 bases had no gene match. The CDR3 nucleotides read TGTGCCTGGAGGCGACCGGGACAGGGATCGGCATACGATGGCTACACCTTC. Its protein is CAWRRPGQGSAYDGYTF.

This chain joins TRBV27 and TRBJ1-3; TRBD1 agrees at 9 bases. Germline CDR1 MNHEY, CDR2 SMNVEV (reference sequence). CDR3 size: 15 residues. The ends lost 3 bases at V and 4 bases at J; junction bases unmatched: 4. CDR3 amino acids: CASSFTGGGGNTIYF. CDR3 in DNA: TGTGCCAGCAGTTTTACAGGGGGCGGGGGAAACACCATATATTTT.

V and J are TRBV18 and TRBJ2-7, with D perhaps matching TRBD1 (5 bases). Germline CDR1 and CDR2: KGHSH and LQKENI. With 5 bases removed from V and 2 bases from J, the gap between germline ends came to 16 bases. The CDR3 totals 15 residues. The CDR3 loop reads CASSYEWAGTYEQYF. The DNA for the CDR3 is TGTGCCAGCTCATATGAGTGGGCAGGGACCTACGAGCAGTACTTC.

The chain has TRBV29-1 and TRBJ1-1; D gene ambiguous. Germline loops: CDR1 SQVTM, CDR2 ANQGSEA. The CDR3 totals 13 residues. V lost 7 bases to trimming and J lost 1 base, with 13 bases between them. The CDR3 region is CSGQAGRNTEAFF. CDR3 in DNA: TGCAGCGGCCAGGCGGGGAGGAACACTGAAGCTTTCTTT.

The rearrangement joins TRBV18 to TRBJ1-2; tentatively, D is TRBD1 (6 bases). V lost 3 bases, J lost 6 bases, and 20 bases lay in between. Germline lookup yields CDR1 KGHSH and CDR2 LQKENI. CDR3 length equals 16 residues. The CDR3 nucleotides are TGTGCCAGCTCACCTTTTGAGTTGACAGGACTGGATGGCTACACCTTC. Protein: CASSPFELTGLDGYTF.

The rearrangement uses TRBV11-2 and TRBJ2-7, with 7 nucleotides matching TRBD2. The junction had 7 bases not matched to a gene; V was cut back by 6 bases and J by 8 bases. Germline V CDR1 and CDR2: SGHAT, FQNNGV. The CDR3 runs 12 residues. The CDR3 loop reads CASRDRTSKQYF. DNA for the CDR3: TGTGCCAGCAGGGATCGGACTAGTAAGCAGTACTTC.

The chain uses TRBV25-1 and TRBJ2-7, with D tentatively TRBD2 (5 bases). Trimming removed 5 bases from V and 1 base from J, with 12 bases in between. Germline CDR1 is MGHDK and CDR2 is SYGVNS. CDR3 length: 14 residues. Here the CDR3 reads CASSPRGMSYEQYF. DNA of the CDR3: TGTGCCAGCAGTCCAAGAGGGATGTCCTACGAGCAGTACTTC.

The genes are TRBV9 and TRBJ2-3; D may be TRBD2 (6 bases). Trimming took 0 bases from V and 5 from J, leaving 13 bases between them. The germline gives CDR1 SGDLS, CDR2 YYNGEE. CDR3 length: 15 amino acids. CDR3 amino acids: CASSVEVAARDTQYF. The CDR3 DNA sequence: TGTGCCAGCAGCGTAGAGGTAGCGGCCAGAGATACGCAGTATTTT. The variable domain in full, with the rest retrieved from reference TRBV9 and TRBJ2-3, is DSGVTQTPKHLITATGQRVTLRCSPRSGDLSVYWYQQSLDQGLQFLIQYYNGEERAKGNILERFSAQQFPDLHSELNLSSLELGDSALYFCASSVEVAARDTQYFGPGTRLTVL.

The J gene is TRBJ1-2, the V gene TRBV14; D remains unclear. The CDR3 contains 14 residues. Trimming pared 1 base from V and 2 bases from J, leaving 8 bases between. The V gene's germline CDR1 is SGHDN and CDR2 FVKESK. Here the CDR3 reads CASSQVAGNYGYTF. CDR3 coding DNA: TGTGCCAGCAGCCAAGTCGCCGGGAACTATGGCTACACCTTC.

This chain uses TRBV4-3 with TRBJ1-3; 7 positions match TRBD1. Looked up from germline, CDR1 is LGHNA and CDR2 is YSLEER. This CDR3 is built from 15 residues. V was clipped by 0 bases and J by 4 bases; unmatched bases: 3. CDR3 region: CASSQDPGGGNTIYF. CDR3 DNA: TGCGCCAGCAGCCAAGACCCAGGGGGAGGAAACACCATATATTTT.